Listed below are T cell receptor beta chains from one sample, sequenced in a study of cytomegalovirus exposure and HLA in healthy donors. Measured with immunoSEQ multiplex PCR; TCRdb has only the in-frame clones, and not every one. The table lists about 190,000 clones, roughly 77% of them singletons. The sequenced sample was PBMCs. The source of these receptors is a woman aged 25-40 years in good health and CMV-seropositive. Each CDR3 is given with its conserved first and last residue. Each record gives: V gene, D gene, J gene, clone size, CDR3 DNA, CDR3 protein. D genes are given only for firm matches. Only part of the rows carry a size: once, few, many, or a class if the clone is expanded.

TRBV19,TRBD1,TRBJ1-5,few,TGTGCCAGTAGTATAGTAGGACAGGGAAGACAGCCCCAGCATTTT,CASSIVGQGRQPQHF
TRBV4-1,NA,TRBJ2-3,NA,TGCGCCAGCAGCCTGGTGGGAGCGGGTTCAGATACGCAGTATTTT,CASSLVGAGSDTQYF
TRBV9,NA,TRBJ1-1,NA,TGTGCCAGCAGCTCGACCTCGGGGGGGGCTTTCTTT,CASSSTSGGAFF
TRBV27,TRBD1,TRBJ2-7,NA,TGTGCCAGCAGTCCATCCCCGGGACAGGGGGTTTACGAGCAGTACTTC,CASSPSPGQGVYEQYF
TRBV10-1,TRBD2,TRBJ2-4,NA,TGCGCCAGCAGTGCTACTAGCGGGGCCAAAAACATTCAGTACTTC,CASSATSGAKNIQYF
TRBV28,TRBD1,TRBJ1-2,NA,TGTGCCAGCAGTTTAAGGCGACAGGGGGGTTTAAGCTACACCTTC,CASSLRRQGGLSYTF
TRBV2,NA,TRBJ2-7,NA,TGTGCCAGCAGTCCAGAACCCCCCGTGGACGAGCAGTACTTC,CASSPEPPVDEQYF
TRBV7-9,NA,TRBJ2-7,NA,TGTGCCAGCAGCTTAGCGCTAGAACCCTACGAGCAGTACTTC,CASSLALEPYEQYF
TRBV6-1,NA,TRBJ2-7,NA,TGTGCCACCGCGGGACAGTTTTTCTACGAGCAGTACTTC,CATAGQFFYEQYF
TRBV15,NA,TRBJ2-3,NA,TGTGCCACCAGCAGAGCCGGGGGGCTGGGGGATACGCAGTATTTT,CATSRAGGLGDTQYF
TRBV11-3,TRBD1,TRBJ2-3,NA,TGTGCCAGCAGCCCGCGGACAGGGGCACGGGATACGCAGTATTTT,CASSPRTGARDTQYF
TRBV25-1,NA,TRBJ2-5,NA,TGTGCCAGCAGTGAATTTAGGGCTAGCAATCAGTACTTC,CASSEFRASNQYF
TRBV10-1,NA,TRBJ2-3,NA,TGCGCCAGCAGGGAGTCCTTGGAGGATACGCAGTATTTT,CASRESLEDTQYF
TRBV18,TRBD1,TRBJ2-6,few,TGTGCCAGCTCACCAATACCAGAGGGGGCAGTTGGGGCCAACGTCCTGACTTTC,CASSPIPEGAVGANVLTF
TRBV11-1,NA,TRBJ2-3,NA,TGTGCCAGCAGTCAAGACCGGGGGGCAGGCACAGATACGCAGTATTTT,CASSQDRGAGTDTQYF
TRBV2,NA,TRBJ2-2,NA,TGTGCCAGCATTAGGGGGGAGGGCCGTCACGGGGAGCTGTTTTTT,CASIRGEGRHGELFF
TRBV7-9,NA,TRBJ1-3,NA,TGTGCCAGCAGCTTAAAATCGGGTTACTCTGGAAACACCATATATTTT,CASSLKSGYSGNTIYF
TRBV19,NA,TRBJ2-2,few,TGTGCCAGCGAGTCACAATGGGGGCCGCTCAGAGGGAACACCGGGGAGCTGTTTTTT,CASESQWGPLRGNTGELFF
TRBV5-1,TRBD2,TRBJ2-1,NA,TGCGCCAGCACCCTGACTAGCGGGAGGGCCCAATACAATGAGCAGTTCTTC,CASTLTSGRAQYNEQFF
TRBV4-1,TRBD2,TRBJ2-7,NA,TGCGCCAGCAGCCAAGGAGCGGGAGGACTCTACGAGCAGTACTTC,CASSQGAGGLYEQYF
TRBV4-2,NA,TRBJ2-5,NA,TGTGCCAGCAGCCAAGGGGCAGAGACCCAGTACTTC,CASSQGAETQYF
TRBV2,TRBD1,TRBJ2-7,NA,TGTGCCAGCAGGGGACAGGCTGCCTACGAGCAGTACTTC,CASRGQAAYEQYF
TRBV27,NA,TRBJ1-1,NA,TGTGCCAGCAGAATACAGGGGAACACTGAAGCTTTCTTT,CASRIQGNTEAFF
TRBV27,NA,TRBJ1-1,NA,TGTGCCAGCAGTTTATCCAGGTTGAACACTGAAGCTTTCTTT,CASSLSRLNTEAFF
TRBV6-1,NA,TRBJ2-1,once,TGTGCCAGCAGAGTCCCAGGTTTGGCCTACAATGAGCAGTTCTTC,CASRVPGLAYNEQFF
TRBV4-2,TRBD2,TRBJ2-3,NA,TGTGCCAGCAGCCAAGAGACTAGCGGGACAGATACGCAGTATTTT,CASSQETSGTDTQYF
TRBV19,TRBD2,TRBJ2-7,NA,TGTGCCAGTAGTCCCAGAACTAGCGGAATTACCTACGAGCAGTACTTC,CASSPRTSGITYEQYF
TRBV28,NA,TRBJ1-2,NA,TGTGCCAGCAGTTCATCAGGGTTCACAGTACCCTCGCAGAACTATGGCTACACCTTC,CASSSSGFTVPSQNYGYTF
TRBV27,TRBD1,TRBJ1-2,NA,TGTGCCAGCAGTTTAGGACAGGGCACTGGCTACACCTTC,CASSLGQGTGYTF
TRBV5-4,TRBD2,TRBJ2-7,few,TGTGCCAGCAGCTTGGCTAGCGGGAGCTCCTACGAGCAGTACTTC,CASSLASGSSYEQYF
TRBV6-1,TRBD2,TRBJ2-1,few,TGTGCCAGCAGTGGAAGCGGGAGCCATTACAATGAGCAGTTCTTC,CASSGSGSHYNEQFF
TRBV28,NA,TRBJ2-1,NA,TGTGCCAGCAGTTTCCCGGACAGCGACAATGAGCAGTTCTTC,CASSFPDSDNEQFF
TRBV7-9,TRBD1,TRBJ2-7,NA,TGTGCCAGCAGTTTGGGGGCCGAGACAGGGGGTGGATTGCAGTACTTC,CASSLGAETGGGLQYF
TRBV6-4,NA,TRBJ1-2,NA,TGTGCCAGCAAGGGGCTGGCCTCCGGCTACACCTTC,CASKGLASGYTF
TRBV5-6,NA,TRBJ2-7,NA,TGTGCCAGCAGCTGGGGGACAACCTACGAGCAGTACTTC,CASSWGTTYEQYF
TRBV5-5,TRBD1,TRBJ2-7,few,TGTGCCAGCAGCTCGGGACAGCCAATATCTTCCTACGAGCAGTACTTC,CASSSGQPISSYEQYF
TRBV7-9,TRBD1,TRBJ2-2,NA,TGTGCCAGCAGCTTGCAGACAGGGACCGGGGAGCTGTTTTTT,CASSLQTGTGELFF
TRBV6-1,TRBD2,TRBJ2-7,NA,TGTGCCAGCCGCCGGACTAGCGGCTCCTACGAGCAGTACTTC,CASRRTSGSYEQYF
TRBV7-9,TRBD1,TRBJ1-5,NA,TGTGCCAGCAGATCTGGGACAGATAGCAATCAGCCCCAGCATTTT,CASRSGTDSNQPQHF
TRBV7-9,TRBD1,TRBJ2-5,NA,TGTTCCAGCAGCTTAAGGACAGGTCAAGAGACCCAGTACTTC,CSSSLRTGQETQYF
TRBV28,TRBD1,TRBJ1-1,few,TGTGCCAGCAGACCCCCGGGACAGGGATCCTCACTGGGAGCTTTCTTT,CASRPPGQGSSLGAFF
TRBV25-1,TRBD1,TRBJ2-3,once,TGTGCCAGCAGTCCCGCGACAGGGGGCGCCCGGCCAGATACGCAGTATTTT,CASSPATGGARPDTQYF
TRBV4-1,TRBD1,TRBJ1-4,NA,TGCGCCAGCAGCCAAGGACAGGGGGAAAAACTGTTTTTT,CASSQGQGEKLFF
TRBV19,NA,TRBJ2-7,NA,TGTGCCAGTAGTTCTCGAGGGCCTTACGAGCAGTACTTC,CASSSRGPYEQYF
TRBV7-2,NA,TRBJ2-3,NA,TGTGCCAGCAGCTTAGCGGAGGCCCCCTCCACAGATACGCAGTATTTT,CASSLAEAPSTDTQYF
TRBV5-1,TRBD1,TRBJ1-2,NA,TGCGCCAGCAGCCGGGGACAGGGAGATGAGGGCTACACCTTC,CASSRGQGDEGYTF
TRBV27,NA,TRBJ2-1,NA,TGTGCCAGCAGTTTGAGTGGTGAGCAGTTCTTC,CASSLSGEQFF
TRBV4-1,TRBD1,TRBJ1-1,once,TGCGCCAGCAGCCCCACCCGCGGGACAGTTAACACTGAAGCTTTCTTT,CASSPTRGTVNTEAFF
TRBV6-1,NA,TRBJ2-3,NA,TGTGCCTTCTCGGGACTCCCCTCCACAGATACGCAGTATTTT,CAFSGLPSTDTQYF
TRBV21-1,NA,TRBJ2-2,once,TGTGCCAGCAGCAAAGCCCGGACAGGGAATTCTGTTAGCGGGGAGCTGTTTTTT,CASSKARTGNSVSGELFF
TRBV28,NA,TRBJ1-2,few,TGTGCCAGCAGTTCCCCACATACAGGGTTCCATGGCTACACCTTC,CASSSPHTGFHGYTF
TRBV11-2,TRBD1,TRBJ2-1,NA,TGTGCCAGCGATATTGGACAGGGGGCAGGGAATGAGCAGTTCTTC,CASDIGQGAGNEQFF
TRBV5-1,TRBD1,TRBJ1-4,few,TGCGCCAGCAGCCACGGGACAGAGGGAGAAAAACTGTTTTTT,CASSHGTEGEKLFF
TRBV19,NA,TRBJ2-3,few,TGTGCCAGTAGTCCGGGGAGGGATACGCAGTATTTT,CASSPGRDTQYF